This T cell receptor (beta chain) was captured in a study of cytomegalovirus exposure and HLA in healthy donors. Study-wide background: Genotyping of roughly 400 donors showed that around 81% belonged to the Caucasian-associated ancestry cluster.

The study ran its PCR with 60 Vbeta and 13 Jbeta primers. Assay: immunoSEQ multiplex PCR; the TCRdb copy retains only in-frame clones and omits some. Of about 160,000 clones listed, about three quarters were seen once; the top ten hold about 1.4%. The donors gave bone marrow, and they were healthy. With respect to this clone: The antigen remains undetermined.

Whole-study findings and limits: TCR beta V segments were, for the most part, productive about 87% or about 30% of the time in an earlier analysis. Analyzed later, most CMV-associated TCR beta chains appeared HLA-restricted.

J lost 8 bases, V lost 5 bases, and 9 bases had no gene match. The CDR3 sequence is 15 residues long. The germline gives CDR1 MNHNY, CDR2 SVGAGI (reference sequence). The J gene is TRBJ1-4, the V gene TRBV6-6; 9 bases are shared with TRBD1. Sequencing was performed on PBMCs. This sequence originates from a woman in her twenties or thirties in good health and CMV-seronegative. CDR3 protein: CASSQPGQGGEKLFF. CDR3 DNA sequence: TGTGCCAGCAGTCAACCGGGACAGGGAGGAGAAAAACTGTTTTTT.